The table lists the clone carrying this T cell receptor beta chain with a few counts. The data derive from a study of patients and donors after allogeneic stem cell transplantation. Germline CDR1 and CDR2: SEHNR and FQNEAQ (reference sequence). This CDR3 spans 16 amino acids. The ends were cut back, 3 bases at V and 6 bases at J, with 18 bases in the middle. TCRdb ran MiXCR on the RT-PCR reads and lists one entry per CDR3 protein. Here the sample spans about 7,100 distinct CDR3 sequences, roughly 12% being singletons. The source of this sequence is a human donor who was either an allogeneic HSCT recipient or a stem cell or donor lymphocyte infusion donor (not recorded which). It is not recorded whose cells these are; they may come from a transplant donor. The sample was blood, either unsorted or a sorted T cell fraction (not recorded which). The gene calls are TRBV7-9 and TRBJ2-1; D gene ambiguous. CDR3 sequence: CASSFSRRWRANEQFF. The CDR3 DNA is TGTGCCAGCAGCTTTAGTCGCCGGTGGAGAGCCAATGAGCAGTTCTTC.